This TCR beta chain was sequenced during a study of T cell changes during pregnancy in multiple sclerosis. Germline CDR1 LNHDA, CDR2 SQIVND (reference sequence). The V segment lost 5 bases and the J segment 7 bases; nucleotides outside the gene matches: 12. This CDR3 region has 16 residues. Data came from immunoSEQ multiplex PCR; TCRdb stores just in-frame clones and leaves some out. The table lists approximately 74,000 clones, 88% of them singletons. The source is a female donor with multiple sclerosis, enrolled in a pregnancy study. The J gene is TRBJ2-7, the V gene TRBV19, with 12 nucleotides matching TRBD1. The specimen comprised peripheral blood, sampled before pregnancy. CDR3 sequence (DNA): TGTGCCAGTAGTCCCTCCATCGGGACAGGGGGCGATGAGCAGTACTTC. Protein: CASSPSIGTGGDEQYF.